Below are 24 T cell receptor beta chains sequenced from a single sample in a study of blood T cell repertoires in COVID-19. Repertoires were generated with immunoSEQ multiplex PCR, while TCRdb's copy carries only in-frame clones and drops some. The sample records approximately 17,000 clones, approximately 88% being singletons. Sequences were obtained from PBMCs or T cells enriched from blood (not recorded which). These receptors all stem from a woman in her thirties who had recovered from COVID-19.

The gene calls are TRBV21-1 and TRBJ1-5; no check of the table's D call, TRBD1, against the DNA was made. TRBV21-1 is recorded as a pseudogene. The CDR3 extends over 9 amino acids. CDR3 bases: TGTGCCAGCGGCTGGCCCCAGCATTTT. It encodes CASGWPQHF.

The chain recombines TRBV7-3 with TRBJ2-7; 10 bases align to TRBD1. V shed 5 bases, J shed 5 bases, and the junction held 9 bases outside the gene matches. This CDR3 comprises 15 residues. Germline V lookup: CDR1 SGHTA, CDR2 FQGTGA. The CDR3 spells CASSLTGGFGDEQYF. CDR3 coding DNA: TGTGCCAGCAGCCTGACAGGGGGCTTTGGGGACGAGCAGTACTTC.

This clone was counted only a few times. The chain combines TRBV12-3 or TRBV12-4 with TRBJ1-1; no firm D call. V was pared by 5 bases and J by 6 bases, with 7 bases between. The CDR3 length is 11 residues. The CDR3 bases are TGTGCCAGCAGTACCGGTCCTGAAGCTTTCTTT. Translated: CASSTGPEAFF.

The chain couples TRBV5-4 to TRBJ1-6; D gene uncertain. CDR3 length: 15 residues. V was shortened by 2 bases and J by 0 bases, with 6 bases between the two germline ends. Germline V CDR1 and CDR2: SGHNT, YYREEE (reference sequence). The CDR3 sequence: CASSLESSYNSPLHF. CDR3 in DNA: TGTGCCAGCAGCTTAGAGAGCTCCTATAATTCACCCCTCCACTTT.

The J gene is TRBJ2-7, the V gene TRBV11-3; D is ambiguous. Trimming stripped 2 bases from V and 0 bases from J, with 8 bases between. Per germline, CDR1 SGHNT and CDR2 YENEEA. There are 14 residues in the CDR3. The DNA for the CDR3 is TGTGCCAGCAGCTTAACCAGATCCTCCTACGAGCAGTACTTC. As protein: CASSLTRSSYEQYF.

This chain joins TRBV19 and TRBJ2-3; 7 positions agree with TRBD2. The ends lost 6 bases at V and 1 base at J; junction bases unmatched: 1. Germline V gene lookup returns CDR1 LNHDA and CDR2 SQIVND (reference sequence). The CDR3 contains 13 residues. The CDR3 loop reads CASRGLGTDTQYF. The CDR3 DNA sequence: TGTGCCAGTAGAGGACTAGGCACAGATACGCAGTATTTT.

The genes are TRBV21-1 and TRBJ1-1; the table's TRBD1 call for D was not verified on the DNA. TRBV21-1 is noted as a pseudogene. CDR3 length: 15 amino acids. CDR3 sequence: CASSKEQGTRAEAFF. The DNA of the CDR3 is TGTGCCAGCAGCAAAGAACAGGGGACAAGGGCTGAAGCTTTCTTT.

V usage is TRBV7-2 and J usage is TRBJ2-7; possibly TRBD1 for D (5 bases). V lost 5 bases, J lost 7 bases, and 12 bases lay in between. This CDR3 has 12 residues. Looked up from germline, CDR1 is SGHTA and CDR2 is FQGNSA. The CDR3 DNA sequence: TGTGCCAGCAGCCCCAACAGGCGGGAGCAGTACTTC. Amino acids: CASSPNRREQYF.

The chain carries TRBV6-5 and TRBJ1-1; D gene uncertain. Germline values: CDR1 MNHEY, CDR2 SVGAGI. Between the trimmed V and J ends, which lost 3 bases and 4 bases, there was a span of 9 bases. The CDR3 runs to 13 residues. This chain's CDR3 is CASSYPEGTEAFF. The CDR3 nucleotides are TGTGCCAGCAGTTATCCAGAGGGCACTGAAGCTTTCTTT.

The V and J genes are TRBV9 and TRBJ1-1; 9 bases line up with TRBD1. The germline V gene encodes CDR1 SGDLS and CDR2 YYNGEE. CDR3 length: 14 amino acids. Trimming cost V 4 bases and J 10 bases; bases outside gene matches: 11. The CDR3 region has the DNA TGTGCCAGCAGCACCCAACAGGGGGCCGTTGGAGCTTTCTTT. As protein: CASSTQQGAVGAFF.

V is TRBV29-1 and J is TRBJ1-2, with 8 positions matching TRBD1. Losses at the gene ends were 2 bases for V and 4 bases for J; bases not matched to a gene: 0. The germline V gene encodes CDR1 SQVTM and CDR2 ANQGSEA. This CDR3 has 12 amino acids. The CDR3 is CSVETGGYGYTF. As DNA, the CDR3 is TGCAGCGTTGAAACAGGGGGCTATGGCTACACCTTC.

J is TRBJ1-5 and V is TRBV10-3; the D gene is possibly TRBD1 (6 bases). V was pared by 5 bases and J by 5 bases, with 19 bases between. This CDR3 is built from 16 residues. Germline V lookup: CDR1 ENHRY, CDR2 SYGVKD. For the CDR3, the DNA is TGTGCCATCAGTCTTAGTGGACAGAGAAACGATCAGCCCCAGCATTTT. As protein: CAISLSGQRNDQPQHF.

V gene TRBV27 combines with J gene TRBJ2-3; 7 bases line up with TRBD1. Trimming removed 5 bases from V and 0 bases from J; junction bases left unmatched: 2. CDR3 length: 14 amino acids. CDR1 is MNHEY, CDR2 SMNVEV, per germline (reference sequence). DNA for the CDR3: TGTGCCAGCAGTGTGGGACAGAGCACAGATACGCAGTATTTT. This translates into CASSVGQSTDTQYF.

The V call is TRBV6-5, the J call TRBJ2-7; TRBD1 aligns across 11 bases. The CDR3 has 13 amino acids. With V trimmed by 10 bases and J by 1 base, 3 bases remained unmatched. Germline-derived CDR1 and CDR2 are MNHEY and SVGAGI. Here the CDR3 reads CATGQGASYEQYF. The DNA for the CDR3 is TGTGCCACCGGACAGGGGGCTTCCTACGAGCAGTACTTC.

There are a few counts of this clone. The chain joins TRBV24-1 to TRBJ1-5, with D maybe TRBD1 (5 bases). V shed 5 bases and J shed 0 bases, with 13 bases lying between them. Germline V CDR1 and CDR2: KGHDR, SFDVKD. CDR3 size: 16 residues. The CDR3 DNA sequence: TGTGCCACCAGTGGTCAGACAGAATATAGCAATCAGCCCCAGCATTTT. It specifies CATSGQTEYSNQPQHF.

This chain joins TRBV7-9 and TRBJ2-1, with TRBD2 matching 11 bases. V lost 2 bases, J lost 4 bases, and 7 bases stayed unmatched. Per the germline V gene, CDR1 is SEHNR and CDR2 is FQNEAQ (reference sequence). The CDR3 contains 17 residues. CDR3 nucleotide sequence: TGTGCCAGCAGCTTAACGGCTAGCGGGGGGCTATACAATGAGCAGTTCTTC. It encodes CASSLTASGGLYNEQFF. The full variable domain, its missing parts supplied by reference TRBV7-9 and TRBJ2-1, is DTGVSQNPRHKITKRGQNVTFRCDPISEHNRLYWYRQTLGQGPEFLTYFQNEAQLEKSRLLSDRFSAERPKGSFSTLEIQRTEQGDSAMYLCASSLTASGGLYNEQFFGPGTRLTVL.

The chain combines TRBV2 with TRBJ1-4; 9 bases fit TRBD1. The V segment lost 9 bases and the J segment 8 bases; nucleotides outside the gene matches: 7. The CDR3 covers 13 residues. CDR1 and CDR2 (germline): SNHLY, FYNNEI. Here the CDR3 reads CASRTGEGEKLFF. The CDR3 region has the DNA TGTGCCAGTCGGACAGGGGAAGGAGAAAAACTGTTTTTT. Full variable domain (outside the CDR3, taken from reference TRBV2 and TRBJ1-4): EPEVTQTPSHQVTQMGQEVILRCVPISNHLYFYWYRQILGQKVEFLVSFYNNEISEKSEIFDDQFSVERPDGSNFTLKIRSTKLEDSAMYFCASRTGEGEKLFFGSGTQLSVL.

The gene calls are TRBV6-2 or TRBV6-3 and TRBJ1-2, with D unresolved. Trimming shortened V by 2 bases and J by 3 bases, and 7 bases separated the two germline ends. This CDR3 has 13 amino acids. Per germline, CDR1 MNHEY and CDR2 SVGEGT. The CDR3 DNA reads TGTGCCAGCAGTTACGAGGTGTACTATGGCTACACCTTC. This gives the protein CASSYEVYYGYTF.

The V gene is TRBV19, the J gene TRBJ2-5; 10 bases match TRBD1. Germline assignment: CDR1 LNHDA and CDR2 SQIVND (reference sequence). This CDR3 comprises 16 residues. The V and J ends lost 3 bases and 5 bases, in that order; junction bases with no gene match: 9. The chain's CDR3 is CASSIDRGLDAETQYF. Here the CDR3 DNA reads TGTGCCAGTAGTATCGACAGGGGGCTGGATGCGGAGACCCAGTACTTC.

This chain joins TRBV19 and TRBJ1-5; TRBD1 agrees at 7 bases. The CDR3 runs to 12 residues. Trimming at V came to 11 bases and at J to 7 bases, leaving 8 bases not matched to a gene. The germline CDR1 and CDR2 sequences are LNHDA and SQIVND (reference sequence). The CDR3 here is CAPTGSGQPQHF. The CDR3, as DNA: TGTGCCCCGACAGGGTCGGGACAGCCCCAGCATTTT.

The chain combines TRBV2 with TRBJ1-5, with a tentative D call TRBD1 (5 bases). Germline values: CDR1 SNHLY, CDR2 FYNNEI. Trimming shortened V by 4 bases and J by 3 bases, and 10 bases separated the two germline ends. The CDR3 is 14 residues long. Here the CDR3 DNA reads TGTGCCAGCAGTGTCGGCAGGGACAATCAGCCCCAGCATTTT. This codes for CASSVGRDNQPQHF. Variable domain in full (rest from reference TRBV2 and TRBJ1-5): EPEVTQTPSHQVTQMGQEVILRCVPISNHLYFYWYRQILGQKVEFLVSFYNNEISEKSEIFDDQFSVERPDGSNFTLKIRSTKLEDSAMYFCASSVGRDNQPQHFGDGTRLSIL.

This clone has just one count. The CDR3 DNA sequence: TGTGCCAGCAGCAAATCCCCGGGCTACACCTTC. Residues: CASSKSPGYTF. The rearrangement links TRBV21-1 to TRBJ1-2. TRBV21-1 is a known pseudogene. The CDR3 totals 11 residues.

V is TRBV6-5 and J is TRBJ1-3; D is possibly TRBD1 (5 bases). This CDR3 region has 14 residues. Trimming left V 6 bases short and J 0 bases short, with 9 bases between. The germline V gene encodes CDR1 MNHEY and CDR2 SVGAGI. The DNA of the CDR3 is TGTGCCAGCAGGCGGGGGGGCTCTGGAAACACCATATATTTT. Amino acid sequence: CASRRGGSGNTIYF.

The V and J genes are TRBV6-5 and TRBJ1-2, with D possibly being TRBD1 (5 bases). Germline V gene sequence: CDR1 MNHEY, CDR2 SVGAGI. With 4 bases removed from V and 6 bases from J, the gap between germline ends came to 15 bases. The CDR3 has 14 amino acids. The CDR3 is CASSSGGSSNGYTF. The CDR3 coding sequence is TGTGCCAGCAGTTCCGGGGGTTCCTCCAATGGCTACACCTTC.